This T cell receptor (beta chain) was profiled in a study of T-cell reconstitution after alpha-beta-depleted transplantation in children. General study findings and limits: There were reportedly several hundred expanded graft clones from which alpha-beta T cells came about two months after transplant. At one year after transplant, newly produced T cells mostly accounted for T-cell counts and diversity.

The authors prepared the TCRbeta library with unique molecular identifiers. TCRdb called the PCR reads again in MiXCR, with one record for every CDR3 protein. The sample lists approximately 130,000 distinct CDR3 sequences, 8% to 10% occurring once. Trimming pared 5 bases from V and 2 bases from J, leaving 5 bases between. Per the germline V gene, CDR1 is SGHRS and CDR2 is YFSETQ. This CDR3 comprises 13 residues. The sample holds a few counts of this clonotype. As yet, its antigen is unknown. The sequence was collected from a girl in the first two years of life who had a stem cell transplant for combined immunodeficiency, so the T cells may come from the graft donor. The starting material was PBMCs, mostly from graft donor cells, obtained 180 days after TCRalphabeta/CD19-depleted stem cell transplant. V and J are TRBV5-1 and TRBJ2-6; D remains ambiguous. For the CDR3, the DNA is TGCGCCAGCAGTCGTGCTGGGGCCAACGTCCTGACTTTC. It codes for CASSRAGANVLTF.